The next 15 T cell receptor beta chains were all read from a single sample in a study of blood T cell repertoires in COVID-19. The table came from immunoSEQ multiplex PCR; TCRdb's copy has only in-frame clones and leaves some out. The sample comprises roughly 200,000 clones, about 81% of which are singletons, and approximately 7.8% rests with the top ten. The sequencing sample was made of peripheral blood. The receptor set was obtained from a woman aged 55-69 years with COVID-19, enrolled during active disease.

CDR3 residues: CASSLGLPGETQYF. DNA for the CDR3: TGTGCCAGCAGCTTGGGACTGCCCGGGGAGACCCAGTACTTC. The chain employs TRBV5-4 and TRBJ2-5; D is unclear. Germline CDR1 reads SGHNT; CDR2 reads YYREEE (reference sequence). The germline V and J ends were trimmed by 0 bases and 5 bases, with 11 bases remaining between them. This CDR3 comprises 14 residues.

V and J are TRBV6-1 and TRBJ1-4, with 9 bases aligning to TRBD1. This CDR3 is built from 15 residues. The junction had 4 bases not matched to a gene; V was cut back by 3 bases and J by 5 bases. CDR1 is MNHNS and CDR2 is SASEGT in the germline V gene. The CDR3 reads CASSETGTGNEKLFF. CDR3 bases: TGTGCCAGCAGTGAGACCGGGACAGGGAATGAAAAACTGTTTTTT.

The gene calls are TRBV19 and TRBJ2-1; the D gene is possibly TRBD1 (5 bases). Germline CDR1 is LNHDA and CDR2 is SQIVND (reference sequence). The CDR3 totals 14 residues. The V end was cut by 8 bases, the J end by 4 bases, with 15 bases between. CDR3 region: CASSDSLGYNEQFF. The CDR3 region has the DNA TGTGCCAGTTCAGACAGTCTCGGATACAATGAGCAGTTCTTC.

This clone was picked up a small number of times. The V and J genes are TRBV3-1 (or the pseudogene TRBV3-2) and TRBJ1-5; maybe TRBD1 (5 bases). Germline values: CDR1 LGHDT, CDR2 YNNKEL (reference sequence). The CDR3 consists of 13 residues. Trimming pared 3 bases from V and 7 bases from J, leaving 10 bases between. The CDR3 region is CASSQDIIQPQHF. The CDR3 DNA sequence: TGTGCCAGCAGCCAGGACATCATCCAGCCCCAGCATTTT.

The rearrangement links TRBV15 to TRBJ1-2; TRBD1 aligns across 9 bases. The CDR3 covers 15 residues. With 1 base clipped from V and 6 bases from J, the junction kept 6 bases outside the gene matches. The germline V gene encodes CDR1 LNHNV and CDR2 YYDKDF (reference sequence). CDR3 region: CATSRVEGTGHGYTF. DNA for the CDR3: TGTGCCACCAGCAGAGTGGAAGGGACAGGGCATGGCTACACCTTC.

The chain links TRBV11-2 to TRBJ2-6, with TRBD1 identical over 7 bases. CDR1 is SGHAT and CDR2 is FQNNGV in the germline V gene. The V and J ends lost 6 bases and 1 base, in that order; junction bases with no gene match: 3. The CDR3 totals 15 residues. The CDR3 bases are TGTGCCAGCAGTTACAGGGGTTCTGGGGCCAACGTCCTGACTTTC. Translation gives CASSYRGSGANVLTF.

This clone was recorded many times. The sample carries other DNA sequences with the same CDR3. The chain employs TRBV28 and TRBJ1-5, with D unclear. V dropped 5 bases and J dropped 4 bases, with 6 bases sitting between them. The germline V gene has CDR1 MDHEN and CDR2 SYDVKM. The CDR3 sequence is 12 residues long. The DNA for the CDR3 is TGTGCCAGCAGTCTTACTAATCAGCCCCAGCATTTT. Translation: CASSLTNQPQHF.

This chain links TRBV5-4 with TRBJ2-2, with D possibly matching TRBD1 (6 bases). Germline CDR1 and CDR2: SGHNT and YYREEE (reference sequence). This CDR3 region has 15 residues. The germline V and J ends were trimmed by 4 bases and 2 bases, with 12 bases remaining between them. The CDR3 DNA reads as TGTGCCAGCAGCAATCCGGGACATAACACCGGGGAGCTGTTTTTT. As protein: CASSNPGHNTGELFF.

This chain connects TRBV29-1 to TRBJ2-5; TRBD1 agrees at 7 bases. CDR3 size: 13 residues. V lost 3 bases, J lost 5 bases, and 6 bases stayed unmatched. Germline CDR1 is SQVTM and CDR2 is ANQGSEA. CDR3 DNA: TGCAGCGTTGAGACAGGGAGTCGGGAGACCCAGTACTTC. It yields the protein CSVETGSRETQYF.

This chain joins TRBV6-5 and TRBJ1-3; TRBD1 might be the D (5 bases). Germline values: CDR1 MNHEY, CDR2 SVGAGI. The V end lost 7 bases, the J end lost 7 bases, and 17 bases lay between the germline ends. The CDR3 has 14 residues. CDR3 in DNA: TGTGCCAGCAATATAGGGGCCACACGGAACACCATATATTTT. This sequence encodes CASNIGATRNTIYF.

The rearrangement links TRBV6-5 to TRBJ1-2; no reliable D call. The germline V gene has CDR1 MNHEY and CDR2 SVGAGI. Trimming shortened V by 5 bases and J by 1 base, and 14 bases separated the two germline ends. The length of the CDR3 is 15 residues. The CDR3 nucleotides are TGTGCCAGCAGTCCCGGGTCTGGACTTAACTATGGCTACACCTTC. Translation gives CASSPGSGLNYGYTF.

The J gene is TRBJ1-1, the V gene TRBV7-2, with 10 bases fitting TRBD1. V trimming: 5 bases; J trimming: 5 bases; junction bases outside the gene matches: 2. The CDR3 consists of 13 residues. The germline V gene encodes CDR1 SGHTA and CDR2 FQGNSA. CDR3 loop: CASSLDRGTEAFF. CDR3 nucleotide sequence: TGTGCCAGCAGCCTGGACAGGGGGACTGAAGCTTTCTTT.

The chain is built from TRBV2 and TRBJ1-2; TRBD1 aligns across 10 bases. The CDR3 covers 15 residues. Germline V gene data show CDR1 as SNHLY and CDR2 as FYNNEI. Trimming took 11 bases from V and 3 from J; bases not matched to a gene: 12. The chain's CDR3 is CASSRDRGRYYGYTF. The CDR3 DNA sequence: TGTGCCTCGTCCCGGGACAGGGGACGGTACTATGGCTACACCTTC.

CDR3 sequence: CASSLEGPGRQYF. The CDR3 DNA follows: TGTGCCAGCAGCTTAGAGGGCCCAGGTCGACAGTACTTC. V usage is TRBV11-2 and J usage is TRBJ2-7; no definite D call. V dropped 0 bases and J dropped 10 bases, with 13 bases sitting between them. The CDR3 totals 13 residues. Germline lookup yields CDR1 SGHAT and CDR2 FQNNGV.

The chain uses TRBV30 and TRBJ1-6; D is unclear. The CDR3 runs 13 residues. Trimming shortened V by 5 bases and J by 6 bases, and 11 bases separated the two germline ends. Germline lookup yields CDR1 GTSNPN and CDR2 SVGIG (reference sequence). Written as DNA, the CDR3 is TGTGCCTGGGCTACCCAGGCTAATTCACCCCTCCACTTT. This codes for CAWATQANSPLHF.